This T cell receptor beta chain was found in a study of blood T cell repertoires in COVID-19. Background on the study: Collection of acute and convalescent COVID-19 samples took place in the United States, Italy and Spain. Nucleic acid was either cDNA or gDNA, and it came from T cells, B-cell-depleted T cells, or PBMCs.

As processed by the authors: Amplification from reference gene primers served as the basis for estimated nucleated cell counts. Assay: immunoSEQ multiplex PCR; the TCRdb copy retains only in-frame clones and omits some. V and J calls and clone size come straight from that table; D and trimming were deduced from the DNA. Of over 50,000 clones in the sample, about 90% were seen once. The V gene end was trimmed by 3 bases and the J gene end by 6 bases; junction bases not matched to a gene: 10. The CDR3 has 17 amino acids. Germline CDR1 and CDR2: KGHSH and LQKENI. This TCR was recovered from a human donor in a cohort sampled during active COVID-19. Material for sequencing was peripheral blood. The chain uses TRBV18 and TRBJ2-5; TRBD2 matches 13 bases. CDR3 DNA: TGTGCCAGCTCACCTACCCACGCACTAGCGGGAGGGAAGACCCAGTACTTC. This translates into CASSPTHALAGGKTQYF.